The 16 T cell receptor beta chains in this list originate from one sample, sequenced in a study of monozygotic twins with inflammatory bowel disease. TCRdb re-called the 5' RACE reads; every CDR3 protein appears as one record, without DNA. Listed are tens of thousands of distinct CDR3 sequences; 4% to 6.5% falls within the top ten. Source material: blood. The receptor set was obtained from a human donor with ulcerative colitis or Crohn's disease, or a healthy co-twin of an affected twin (not recorded which).

The chain employs TRBV6-5 and TRBJ1-2. The germline V gene encodes CDR1 MNHEY and CDR2 SVGAGI. The CDR3 spans 15 residues. This CDR3 is CASSYLSGDNYGYTF.

The rearrangement uses TRBV5-1 and TRBJ1-5; the TRBD1 assignment by TCRdb is unverifiable without DNA. Germline V CDR1 and CDR2: SGHRS, YFSETQ. The CDR3 is made up of 16 amino acids. The CDR3 region is CASSPGTGGGNQPQHF.

The chain joins TRBV7-8 to TRBJ2-1; the TCRdb call, TRBD2, lacks DNA for checking. Germline CDR1 is SGHVS and CDR2 is FQNEAQ. The CDR3 loop spans 16 amino acids. CDR3 region: CASSLLTSGISNEQFF.

The chain carries TRBV28 and TRBJ2-3; the D call from TCRdb, TRBD2, cannot be confirmed without DNA. CDR1 and CDR2 from the germline V gene are MDHEN and SYDVKM. This CDR3 has 20 residues. The CDR3 loop is CASSLPSGTSGGEPTDTQYF.

V is TRBV27 and J is TRBJ1-4; the TRBD1 assignment by TCRdb is unverifiable without DNA. Looked up from germline, CDR1 is MNHEY and CDR2 is SMNVEV (reference sequence). This CDR3 spans 17 amino acids. The CDR3 protein is CASSPPTGEPPGRKLFF. The full variable domain, with the rest looked up from reference TRBV27 and TRBJ1-4, is EAQVTQNPRYLITVTGKKLTVTCSQNMNHEYMSWYRQDPGLGLRQIYYSMNVEVTDKGDVPEGYKVSRKEKRNFPLILESPSPNQTSLYFCASSPPTGEPPGRKLFFGSGTQLSVL.

The chain employs TRBV7-6 and TRBJ2-1; TCRdb's D call of TRBD2 is untestable without DNA. Germline CDR1 reads SGHVS; CDR2 reads FNYEAQ. This CDR3 is built from 15 residues. The CDR3 reads CASSSRAGNNNEQFF.

The chain recombines TRBV24-1 with TRBJ1-4. Germline V lookup: CDR1 KGHDR, CDR2 SFDVKD. The CDR3 contains 15 residues. CDR3 amino acids: CATSDRATEDEKLFF.

V usage is TRBV29-1 and J usage is TRBJ1-1. The germline gives CDR1 SQVTM, CDR2 ANQGSEA. The length of the CDR3 is 11 residues. The CDR3 is CSGVENTEAFF. The full variable domain, in which reference TRBV29-1 and TRBJ1-1 provide the parts outside the CDR3, is SAVISQKPSRDICQRGTSLTIQCQVDSQVTMMFWYRQQPGQSLTLIATANQGSEATYESGFVIDKFPISRPNLTFSTLTVSNMSPEDSSIYLCSGVENTEAFFGQGTRLTVV.

The chain combines TRBV28 with TRBJ2-7; TCRdb selects TRBD1, and the lack of DNA leaves this call unchecked. Germline-derived CDR1 and CDR2 are MDHEN and SYDVKM. The CDR3 sequence is 17 residues long. CDR3 amino acids: CASSLLGAAWAGGEQYF.

The chain joins TRBV5-1 to TRBJ2-1; TCRdb's D gene call, TRBD2, goes unchecked for lack of DNA. The CDR3 sequence is 15 residues long. Looked up from germline, CDR1 is SGHRS and CDR2 is YFSETQ. The CDR3 region is CASSLDAGKNNEQFF. Drawing the rest from reference TRBV5-1 and TRBJ2-1, the complete variable domain is KAGVTQTPRYLIKTRGQQVTLSCSPISGHRSVSWYQQTPGQGLQFLFEYFSETQRNKGNFPGRFSGRQFSNSRSEMNVSTLELGDSALYLCASSLDAGKNNEQFFGPGTRLTVL.

This chain uses TRBV7-9 with TRBJ2-7. This CDR3 is 14 amino acids long. The germline V gene encodes CDR1 SEHNR and CDR2 FQNEAQ (reference sequence). CDR3 sequence reads: CASSLPSYSYEQYF.

V usage is TRBV12-3 or TRBV12-4 and J usage is TRBJ2-7; there is no DNA to check the TCRdb D call of TRBD1. The CDR3 sequence is 13 residues long. CDR3 region: CASSWGPNYEQYF.

The V gene is TRBV30, the J gene TRBJ1-1. The CDR3 length is 15 residues. Germline V gives CDR1 GTSNPN, CDR2 SVGIG (reference sequence). The CDR3 here is CAWRAASDPNTEAFF.

The chain links TRBV6-5 to TRBJ1-6; TCRdb returns TRBD1, unconfirmable since there is no DNA. The CDR3 extends over 13 amino acids. Germline V gene data show CDR1 as MNHEY and CDR2 as SVGAGI. The chain's CDR3 is CASAKNRNSPLHF.

This chain links TRBV3-1 with TRBJ1-4; as DNA is missing, the TRBD1 call by TCRdb cannot be tested. CDR3 size: 15 residues. Looked up from germline, CDR1 is LGHDT and CDR2 is YNNKEL (reference sequence). The CDR3 protein is CASSQDVQGSAKLFF.

The chain joins TRBV20-1 to TRBJ2-3; TCRdb lists TRBD2, though no DNA is available to test this call. The CDR3 length is 16 residues. From germline, CDR1 is DFQATT and CDR2 SNEGSKA (reference sequence). CDR3: CSAKEGRLSSTDTQYF.